These 30 T cell receptor beta chains share one sample of origin, sequenced in a study of blood T cell repertoires in COVID-19. Assay: immunoSEQ multiplex PCR; the TCRdb copy retains only in-frame clones and omits some. Of about 59,000 clones detected, about nine tenths appear once; the ten largest clones hold 8.6%. Input material: peripheral blood. Every receptor here comes from a human donor in a cohort sampled during active COVID-19.

V is TRBV5-1 and J is TRBJ1-2; the D is unclear. In germline, CDR1 is SGHRS, CDR2 YFSETQ. V lost 0 bases and J lost 6, with 15 bases in between. The CDR3 totals 15 residues. In DNA, the CDR3 is TGCGCCAGCAGCTTGGGGTTTGTGACAAAAGATGGCTACACCTTC. It translates to CASSLGFVTKDGYTF.

The chain is built from TRBV3-1 (or the pseudogene TRBV3-2) and TRBJ2-3; tentative D call: TRBD1 (5 bases). This CDR3 comprises 16 residues. The V and J ends lost 3 bases and 2 bases respectively, with 15 bases between them. Per the germline V gene, CDR1 is LGHDT and CDR2 is YNNKEL (reference sequence). CDR3 coding DNA: TGTGCCAGCAGCCATATTGGACACCTTCTCACAGATACGCAGTATTTT. It encodes CASSHIGHLLTDTQYF.

The chain carries TRBV5-4 and TRBJ2-5; TRBD2 matches 12 bases. CDR1 and CDR2 from the germline V gene are SGHNT and YYREEE (reference sequence). The CDR3 loop spans 15 amino acids. Unmatched junction bases numbered 3, after V lost 2 bases and J lost 4 bases. CDR3 DNA sequence: TGTGCCAGCAGCTTACTAGCGGGAGGAGGAGAGACCCAGTACTTC. Translation: CASSLLAGGGETQYF.

The genes are TRBV5-1 and TRBJ2-3, with a weak D call TRBD1 (5 bases). The germline V and J ends were trimmed by 7 bases and 5 bases, with 14 bases remaining between them. CDR1 SGHRS and CDR2 YFSETQ come from the germline V gene. The CDR3 consists of 13 residues. The CDR3 DNA is TGCGCCAGCTCCCTTGGGCAGGGAGATACGCAGTATTTT. Its protein is CASSLGQGDTQYF.

This chain joins TRBV4-3 and TRBJ1-5, with D maybe TRBD1 (5 bases). Trimming removed 0 bases at V and 0 bases at J, with 9 bases between. Per germline, CDR1 LGHNA and CDR2 YSLEER. This CDR3 has 16 residues. The CDR3 reads CASSQDWGVSNQPQHF. Written as DNA, the CDR3 is TGCGCCAGCAGCCAAGATTGGGGGGTTAGCAATCAGCCCCAGCATTTT.

The J gene is TRBJ1-2, the V gene TRBV19; D is ambiguous. Per the germline V gene, CDR1 is LNHDA and CDR2 is SQIVND (reference sequence). This CDR3 has 15 amino acids. Trimming stripped 3 bases from V and 9 bases from J, with 20 bases between. The CDR3 nucleotides read TGTGCCAGTAGTATTACCGGGCGAGGGCCTAATAGCTACACCTTC. This encodes CASSITGRGPNSYTF.

This chain uses TRBV9 with TRBJ1-6; perhaps TRBD1 as D (6 bases). CDR1 is SGDLS, CDR2 YYNGEE, per germline. This CDR3 comprises 16 residues. V was trimmed by 0 bases and J by 2 bases, leaving 9 bases between them. The CDR3 here is CASSVAGGPYNSPLHF. CDR3 coding DNA: TGTGCCAGCAGCGTAGCGGGGGGCCCCTATAATTCACCCCTCCACTTT.

The chain recombines TRBV7-9 with TRBJ1-2, with no clear D. V dropped 1 base and J dropped 2 bases, with 14 bases sitting between them. Germline V gives CDR1 SEHNR, CDR2 FQNEAQ (reference sequence). This CDR3 spans 16 amino acids. CDR3 sequence reads: CASSLGNQAVNYGYTF. The CDR3 DNA sequence: TGTGCCAGCAGCTTAGGGAACCAGGCCGTCAACTATGGCTACACCTTC.

CDR3 sequence (DNA): TGTGCCAGCAGTCCCGACAGGGTACATGGCTACACCTTC. Its protein is CASSPDRVHGYTF. The rearrangement uses TRBV28 and TRBJ1-2, with 7 bases identical to TRBD1. The CDR3 totals 13 residues. The germline V gene encodes CDR1 MDHEN and CDR2 SYDVKM. The junction had 6 bases not matched to a gene; V was cut back by 5 bases and J by 6 bases.

V usage is TRBV3-1 (or the pseudogene TRBV3-2) and J usage is TRBJ2-3, with 12 bases fitting TRBD2. Trimming took 7 bases from V and 2 from J; bases not matched to a gene: 7. Germline V lookup: CDR1 LGHDT, CDR2 YNNKEL (reference sequence). CDR3 length: 16 amino acids. The CDR3 is CASTGLAGSNTDTQYF. CDR3 nucleotide sequence: TGTGCCAGCACCGGACTAGCGGGATCCAACACAGATACGCAGTATTTT.

The chain employs TRBV11-2 and TRBJ2-7; 9 nucleotides align to TRBD2. The V and J ends lost 11 bases and 6 bases, in that order; junction bases with no gene match: 14. Per the germline V gene, CDR1 is SGHAT and CDR2 is FQNNGV. The length of the CDR3 is 14 residues. Here the CDR3 DNA reads TGTGCCGGAGATGTGGGCGGGAGGGCCTCCGAGCAGTACTTC. The encoded protein is CAGDVGGRASEQYF.

The J gene is TRBJ1-2, the V gene TRBV29-1; D uncertain. Germline V gene sequence: CDR1 SQVTM, CDR2 ANQGSEA. The CDR3 has 13 amino acids. V gave up 7 bases and J gave up 4 bases, with 16 bases separating them. CDR3 nucleotide sequence: TGCAGCGCTCCGAGCGCCGAGGGCTATGGCTACACCTTC. It encodes CSAPSAEGYGYTF.

This clone has more than one count but fewer than ten. The chain is built from TRBV9 and TRBJ1-1; unclear D gene. V shed 4 bases and J shed 5 bases, with 12 bases lying between them. The CDR3 is 13 residues long. Germline CDR1 SGDLS, CDR2 YYNGEE. DNA for the CDR3: TGTGCCAGCAGCCCCATAAGGAGAACTGAAGCTTTCTTT. Protein sequence: CASSPIRRTEAFF.

This sequence joins TRBV7-9 and TRBJ2-3, with 12 bases that match TRBD2. Germline V gene sequence: CDR1 SEHNR, CDR2 FQNEAQ (reference sequence). The V and J ends lost 5 bases and 7 bases, in that order; junction bases with no gene match: 7. The CDR3 is made up of 15 amino acids. The CDR3 is CASSPGLAGLYTQYF. The CDR3 nucleotides are TGTGCCAGCAGCCCTGGACTAGCGGGGCTTTATACGCAGTATTTT.

This CDR3 reads CASRLLAGGYNEQFF. CDR3 nucleotides: TGTGCCAGCAGATTACTAGCGGGGGGCTACAATGAGCAGTTCTTC. The rearrangement links TRBV3-1 (or the pseudogene TRBV3-2) to TRBJ2-1; 12 bases agree with TRBD2. The CDR3 totals 15 residues. Germline lookup yields CDR1 LGHDT and CDR2 YNNKEL (reference sequence). J lost 3 bases, V lost 6 bases, and 3 bases had no gene match.

The chain is built from TRBV6-2 or TRBV6-3 and TRBJ2-1; the match to TRBD2 covers 9 bases. Germline CDR1 is MNHEY and CDR2 is SVGEGT. The CDR3 length is 17 residues. V lost 5 bases and J lost 4; bases outside the gene matches: 12. The CDR3 is CASSALGGGAAYNEQFF. The CDR3 DNA follows: TGTGCCAGCAGTGCACTAGGCGGGGGGGCCGCATACAATGAGCAGTTCTTC.

The chain uses TRBV19 and TRBJ1-1; TRBD1 might be the D (5 bases). This CDR3 has 12 amino acids. Trimming took off 5 bases at V and 6 bases at J, with 10 bases between the two ends. From germline, CDR1 is LNHDA and CDR2 SQIVND (reference sequence). The CDR3 reads CASSQRGSEAFF. The DNA for the CDR3 is TGTGCCAGTAGTCAAAGGGGTTCTGAAGCTTTCTTT.

The chain has TRBV7-2 and TRBJ1-2, with D perhaps TRBD1 (6 bases). Germline-derived CDR1 and CDR2 are SGHTA and FQGNSA. V was pared by 3 bases and J by 8 bases, with 28 bases between. The CDR3 sequence is 18 residues long. The CDR3 loop reads CASSFFLGAGDVPRGYTF. The CDR3 region has the DNA TGTGCCAGCAGCTTCTTTCTTGGGGCAGGGGACGTTCCTCGAGGCTACACCTTC. The whole variable domain, filled in from reference TRBV7-2 and TRBJ1-2, reads GAGVSQSPSNKVTEKGKDVELRCDPISGHTALYWYRQSLGQGLEFLIYFQGNSAPDKSGLPSDRFSAERTGGSVSTLTIQRTQQEDSAVYLCASSFFLGAGDVPRGYTFGSGTRLTVV.

The J gene is TRBJ2-7, the V gene TRBV12-3 or TRBV12-4, with 9 bases fitting TRBD1. Trimming cost V 8 bases and J 5 bases; bases outside gene matches: 7. This CDR3 has 13 residues. CDR3: CASVLTGGDEQYF. CDR3 coding DNA: TGTGCCAGCGTCCTAACAGGGGGCGACGAGCAGTACTTC.

CDR3 amino acids: CASSTGTDNEQFF. As DNA, the CDR3 is TGTGCCAGCAGCACCGGGACAGACAATGAGCAGTTCTTC. This sequence joins TRBV21-1 and TRBJ2-1; the DNA was not used to check the table's D call, TRBD1. TRBV21-1 corresponds to a pseudogene. The CDR3 spans 13 residues.

The chain recombines TRBV5-1 with TRBJ1-4; TRBD1 might be the D (6 bases). V was trimmed by 6 bases and J by 8 bases, leaving 20 bases between them. The CDR3 sequence is 15 residues long. CDR1 SGHRS and CDR2 YFSETQ come from the germline V gene. As DNA, the CDR3 is TGCGCCAGCAAACCTCACAGGGTGGGGGAAGAAAAACTGTTTTTT. It is translated as CASKPHRVGEEKLFF. The complete variable domain, with remaining parts taken from reference TRBV5-1 and TRBJ1-4, reads KAGVTQTPRYLIKTRGQQVTLSCSPISGHRSVSWYQQTPGQGLQFLFEYFSETQRNKGNFPGRFSGRQFSNSRSEMNVSTLELGDSALYLCASKPHRVGEEKLFFGSGTQLSVL.

The chain employs TRBV28 and TRBJ2-7, with 9 bases fitting TRBD1. The CDR3 has 15 amino acids. Trimming at V came to 4 bases and at J to 7 bases, leaving 11 bases not matched to a gene. CDR1 is MDHEN, CDR2 SYDVKM, per germline. The CDR3 is CASSSPGQGTEEQYF. DNA for the CDR3: TGTGCCAGCAGTTCACCGGGACAGGGCACGGAGGAGCAGTACTTC.

The V and J genes are TRBV7-2 and TRBJ1-5; D not certain. The CDR3 runs 14 residues. V lost 5 bases and J lost 0, with 8 bases in between. Germline CDR1 reads SGHTA; CDR2 reads FQGNSA. CDR3 sequence (DNA): TGTGCCAGCAGCAGTAGTAATAGCAATCAGCCCCAGCATTTT. This codes for CASSSSNSNQPQHF. Using reference TRBV7-2 and TRBJ1-5 for the parts outside the CDR3, the full variable domain is GAGVSQSPSNKVTEKGKDVELRCDPISGHTALYWYRQSLGQGLEFLIYFQGNSAPDKSGLPSDRFSAERTGGSVSTLTIQRTQQEDSAVYLCASSSSNSNQPQHFGDGTRLSIL.

This clone was counted a single time. V is TRBV20-1 and J is TRBJ2-7, with D perhaps matching TRBD2 (5 bases). This CDR3 spans 12 amino acids. V lost 3 bases to trimming and J lost 3 bases, with 9 bases between them. Per the germline V gene, CDR1 is DFQATT and CDR2 is SNEGSKA (reference sequence). For the CDR3, the DNA is TGCAGTGCTAGTCCGGGAAACTACGAGCAGTACTTC. This codes for CSASPGNYEQYF.

This chain uses TRBV24-1 with TRBJ2-2; a weak D match, TRBD2 (5 bases). Germline V gives CDR1 KGHDR, CDR2 SFDVKD. CDR3 length equals 15 residues. The V gene lost 5 bases and the J gene lost 1 base, with 10 bases spanning the gap. The CDR3 sequence: CATSGGRENTGELFF. The CDR3 DNA reads TGTGCCACCAGTGGAGGCCGGGAGAACACCGGGGAGCTGTTTTTT.

This chain links TRBV19 with TRBJ2-3; D uncertain. This CDR3 has 13 amino acids. The V and J ends lost 3 bases and 2 bases respectively, with 6 bases between them. CDR1 and CDR2 from the germline V gene are LNHDA and SQIVND (reference sequence). The CDR3 DNA is TGTGCCAGTAGTATGGAGTACACAGATACGCAGTATTTT. It translates to CASSMEYTDTQYF. Full variable domain (outside the CDR3, taken from reference TRBV19 and TRBJ2-3): DGGITQSPKYLFRKEGQNVTLSCEQNLNHDAMYWYRQDPGQGLRLIYYSQIVNDFQKGDIAEGYSVSREKKESFPLTVTSAQKNPTAFYLCASSMEYTDTQYFGPGTRLTVL.

V usage is TRBV11-2 and J usage is TRBJ2-1; D unresolved. V lost 1 base and J lost 4, with 8 bases in between. CDR3 length: 14 amino acids. CDR1 and CDR2 (germline): SGHAT, FQNNGV. Here the CDR3 reads CASSLVSTYNEQFF. The CDR3 nucleotides are TGTGCCAGCAGCTTAGTAAGTACATACAATGAGCAGTTCTTC. Together with reference TRBV11-2 and TRBJ2-1, the CDR3 gives the full variable domain: EAGVAQSPRYKIIEKRQSVAFWCNPISGHATLYWYQQILGQGPKLLIQFQNNGVVDDSQLPKDRFSAERLKGVDSTLKIQPAKLEDSAVYLCASSLVSTYNEQFFGPGTRLTVL.

The rearrangement joins TRBV4-1 to TRBJ1-1; D perhaps matches TRBD1 (6 bases). The V and J ends lost 1 base and 10 bases respectively, with 13 bases between them. The CDR3 extends over 13 amino acids. From germline, CDR1 is MGHRA and CDR2 YSYEKL. CDR3 bases: TGCGCCAGCAGCCAAGCAACTTTGGGGGCAGCTTTCTTT. Amino acid sequence: CASSQATLGAAFF.

Only a few counts were recorded for this clone. This chain links TRBV7-9 with TRBJ1-2, with TRBD1 matching 9 bases. The CDR3 totals 15 residues. CDR1 is SEHNR, CDR2 FQNEAQ, per germline (reference sequence). V gave up 3 bases and J gave up 8 bases; unmatched junction bases: 10. In DNA, the CDR3 is TGTGCCAGCAGCTTGGACAGGGGAGGCGATGGGGGCTACACCTTC. Translating gives CASSLDRGGDGGYTF.

The J gene is TRBJ1-3, the V gene TRBV7-3; D uncertain. The CDR3 is 15 residues long. The germline V gene has CDR1 SGHTA and CDR2 FQGTGA. Trimming removed 5 bases from V and 1 base from J, with 12 bases in between. This CDR3 is CASSIKGGSGNTIYF. The CDR3, as DNA: TGTGCCAGCAGCATTAAAGGAGGATCTGGAAACACCATATATTTT.